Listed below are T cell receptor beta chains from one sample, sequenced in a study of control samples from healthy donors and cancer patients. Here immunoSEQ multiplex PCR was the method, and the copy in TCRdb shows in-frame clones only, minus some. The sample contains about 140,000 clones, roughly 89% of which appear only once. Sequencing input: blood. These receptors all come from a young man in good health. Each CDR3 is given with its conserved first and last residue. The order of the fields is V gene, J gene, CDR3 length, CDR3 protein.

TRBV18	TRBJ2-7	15	CASSPPGQAPYEQYF
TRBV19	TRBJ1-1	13	CASSIIGGTEAFF
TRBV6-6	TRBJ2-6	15	CASRPSGSGANVLTF
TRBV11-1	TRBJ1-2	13	CASSLAAGNGYTF
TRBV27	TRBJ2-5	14	CASSLVGDGETQYF
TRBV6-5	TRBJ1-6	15	CASSYDREGISPLHF
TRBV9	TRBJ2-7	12	CASTLGGVEQYF
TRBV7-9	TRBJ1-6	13	CASTSETVSTLHF
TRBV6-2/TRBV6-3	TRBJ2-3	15	CASRPLAENTDTQYF
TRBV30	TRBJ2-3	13	CAWSVGQTDTQYF
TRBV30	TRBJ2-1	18	CAWSPTRGGALGANEQFF
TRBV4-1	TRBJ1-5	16	CASSQGTGTGNQPQHF
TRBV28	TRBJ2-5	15	CASSLTPTGLETQYF
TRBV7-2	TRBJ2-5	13	CASSLVSVETQYF
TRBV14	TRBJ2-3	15	CASSQDAQGADTQYF
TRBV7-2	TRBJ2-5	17	CASSLEGLAGGQETQYF
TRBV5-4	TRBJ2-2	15	CASSFGEVNTGELFF
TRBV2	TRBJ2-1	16	CASSDWTSGPYNEQFF
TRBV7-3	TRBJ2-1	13	CASSPSGGYEQFF
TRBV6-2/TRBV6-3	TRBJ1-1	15	CASTPWEGRFAEAFF
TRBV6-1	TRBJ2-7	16	CASSEQGARGSYEQYF
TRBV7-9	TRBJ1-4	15	CASGSRGVGNEKLFF
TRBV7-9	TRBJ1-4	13	CASRPGPNEKLFF
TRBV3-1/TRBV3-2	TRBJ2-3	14	CASSLGLEGDTQYF
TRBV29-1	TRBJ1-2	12	CSVEDPSGGYTF
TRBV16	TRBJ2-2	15	CASSHSAQDGGELFF
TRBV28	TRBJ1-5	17	CASSLWSGSPSNQPQHF
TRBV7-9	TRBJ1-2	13	CASSFDSRYGYTF
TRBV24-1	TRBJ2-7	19	CATSDPRGGPRLGSYEQYF